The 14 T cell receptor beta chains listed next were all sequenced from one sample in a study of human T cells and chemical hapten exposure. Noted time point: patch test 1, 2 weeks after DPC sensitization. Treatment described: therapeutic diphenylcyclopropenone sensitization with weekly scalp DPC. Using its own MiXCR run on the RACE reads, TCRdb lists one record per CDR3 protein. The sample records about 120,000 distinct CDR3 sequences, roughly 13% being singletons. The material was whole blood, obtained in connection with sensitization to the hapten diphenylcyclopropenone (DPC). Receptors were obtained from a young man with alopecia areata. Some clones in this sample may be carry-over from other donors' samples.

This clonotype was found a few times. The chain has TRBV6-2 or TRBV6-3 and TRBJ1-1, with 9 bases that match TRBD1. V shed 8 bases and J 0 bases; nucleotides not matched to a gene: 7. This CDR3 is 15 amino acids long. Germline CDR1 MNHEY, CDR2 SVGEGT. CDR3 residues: CASETGGIMNTEAFF. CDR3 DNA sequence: TGTGCCAGCGAAACAGGGGGCATTATGAACACTGAAGCTTTCTTT.

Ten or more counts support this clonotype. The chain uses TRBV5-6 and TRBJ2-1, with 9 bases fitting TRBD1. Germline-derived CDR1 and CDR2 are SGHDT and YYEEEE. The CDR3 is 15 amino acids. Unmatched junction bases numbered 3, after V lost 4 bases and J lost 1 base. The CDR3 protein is CASSPGQGSYNEQFF. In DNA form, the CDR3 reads TGTGCCAGCAGCCCGGGACAGGGTTCCTACAATGAGCAGTTCTTC.

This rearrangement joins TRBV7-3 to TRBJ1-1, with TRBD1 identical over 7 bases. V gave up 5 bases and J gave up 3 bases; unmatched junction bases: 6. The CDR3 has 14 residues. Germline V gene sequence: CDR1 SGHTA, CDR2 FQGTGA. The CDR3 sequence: CASSMTGRDTEAFF. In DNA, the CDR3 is TGTGCCAGCAGCATGACAGGGAGGGACACTGAAGCTTTCTTT.

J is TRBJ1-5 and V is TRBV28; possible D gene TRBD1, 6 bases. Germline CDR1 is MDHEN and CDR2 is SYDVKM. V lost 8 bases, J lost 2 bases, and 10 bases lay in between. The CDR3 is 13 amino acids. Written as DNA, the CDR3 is TGTGCCAGCCACAGGGATGGCAATCAGCCCCAGCATTTT. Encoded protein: CASHRDGNQPQHF.

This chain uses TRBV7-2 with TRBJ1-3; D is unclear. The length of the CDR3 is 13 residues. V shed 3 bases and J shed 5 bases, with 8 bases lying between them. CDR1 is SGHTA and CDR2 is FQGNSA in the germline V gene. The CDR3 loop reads CASSLEVRNTIYF. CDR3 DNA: TGTGCCAGCAGCTTGGAAGTTAGAAACACCATATATTTT.

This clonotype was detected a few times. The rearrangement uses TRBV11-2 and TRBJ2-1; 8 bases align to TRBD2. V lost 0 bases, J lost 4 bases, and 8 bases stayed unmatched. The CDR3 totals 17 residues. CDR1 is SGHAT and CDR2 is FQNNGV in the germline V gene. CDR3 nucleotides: TGTGCCAGCAGCTTAGATTTCACTAGCGGTTGGTACAATGAGCAGTTCTTC. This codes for CASSLDFTSGWYNEQFF.

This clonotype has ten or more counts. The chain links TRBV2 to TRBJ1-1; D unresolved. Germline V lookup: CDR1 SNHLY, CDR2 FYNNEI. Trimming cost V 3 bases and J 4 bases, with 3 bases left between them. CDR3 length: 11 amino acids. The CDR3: CASSDVTEAFF. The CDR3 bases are TGTGCCAGCAGTGATGTCACTGAAGCTTTCTTT.

CDR3: CASSSSAGNTIYF. CDR3 DNA: TGTGCCAGCAGCTCCTCAGCTGGAAACACCATATATTTT. The chain joins TRBV7-9 to TRBJ1-3; D gene uncertain. The CDR3 sequence is 13 residues long. CDR1 and CDR2 from the germline V gene are SEHNR and FQNEAQ (reference sequence). Between the trimmed V and J ends, which lost 4 bases and 2 bases, there was a span of 6 bases. Full variable domain (outside the CDR3, taken from reference TRBV7-9 and TRBJ1-3): DTGVSQNPRHKITKRGQNVTFRCDPISEHNRLYWYRQTLGQGPEFLTYFQNEAQLEKSRLLSDRFSAERPKGSFSTLEIQRTEQGDSAMYLCASSSSAGNTIYFGEGSWLTVV.

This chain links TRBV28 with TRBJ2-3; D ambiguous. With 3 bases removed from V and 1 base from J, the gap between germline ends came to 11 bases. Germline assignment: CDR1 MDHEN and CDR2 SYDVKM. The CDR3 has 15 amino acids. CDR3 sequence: CASSFSDGGTDTQYF. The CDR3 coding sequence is TGTGCCAGCAGTTTTTCCGATGGTGGCACAGATACGCAGTATTTT.

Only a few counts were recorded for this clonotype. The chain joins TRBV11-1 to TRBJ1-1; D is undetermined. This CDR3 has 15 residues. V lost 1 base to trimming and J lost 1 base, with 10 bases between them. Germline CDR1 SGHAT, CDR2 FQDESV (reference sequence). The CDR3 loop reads CASSLGLRENTEAFF. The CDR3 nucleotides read TGTGCCAGCAGCTTAGGTTTAAGAGAGAACACTGAAGCTTTCTTT.

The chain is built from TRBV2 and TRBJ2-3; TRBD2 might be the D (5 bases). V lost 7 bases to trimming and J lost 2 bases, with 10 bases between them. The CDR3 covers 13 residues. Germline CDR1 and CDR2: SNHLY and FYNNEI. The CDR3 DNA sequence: TGTGCCAGCACCGAGGACTTCACAGATACGCAGTATTTT. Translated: CASTEDFTDTQYF.

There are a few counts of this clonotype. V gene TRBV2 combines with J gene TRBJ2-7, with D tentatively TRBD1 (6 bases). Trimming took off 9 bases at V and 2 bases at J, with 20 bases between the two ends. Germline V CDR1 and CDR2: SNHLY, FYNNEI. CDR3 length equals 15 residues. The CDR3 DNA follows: TGTGCCAGTCGCGAGGCCAGGGGTATTACCTACGAGCAGTACGTC. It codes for CASREARGITYEQYV.

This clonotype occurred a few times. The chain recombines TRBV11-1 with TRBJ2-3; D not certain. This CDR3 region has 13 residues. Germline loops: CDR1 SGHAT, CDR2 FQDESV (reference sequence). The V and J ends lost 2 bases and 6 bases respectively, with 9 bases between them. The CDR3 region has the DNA TGTGCCAGCAGCTTATCACCCAGGGATACGCAGTATTTT. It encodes CASSLSPRDTQYF.

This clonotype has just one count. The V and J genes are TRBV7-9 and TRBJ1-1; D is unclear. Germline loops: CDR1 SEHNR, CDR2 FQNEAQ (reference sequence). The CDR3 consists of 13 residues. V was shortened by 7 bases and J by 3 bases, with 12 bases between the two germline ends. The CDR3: CASIPWWDTEAFF. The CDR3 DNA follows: TGTGCCAGCATTCCCTGGTGGGACACTGAAGCTTTCTTT.